Below are 21 T cell receptor beta chains sequenced from a single sample in a study of naive and memory T cell subsets. Both TRBC1 and TRBC2 were covered by a beta constant-region primer of two equimolar oligonucleotides. Nested alpha and beta constant-region primers with the SP2 primer drove four PCR rounds on ligated cDNA. MiXCR was run by TCRdb on the UMI-ligation and nested PCR reads, yielding one entry per CDR3 protein. This sample has 80,000 or so distinct CDR3 sequences; roughly 9.2% occur once, and the top ten carry over 1%. Sequencing input: naive CD8+ T cells from blood. Source of these receptors: a human donor in good health.

V and J are TRBV4-1 and TRBJ2-3, with TRBD2 matching 13 bases. Germline assignment: CDR1 MGHRA and CDR2 YSYEKL. V dropped 0 bases and J dropped 5; count of bases not matched to a gene: 2. CDR3 length: 16 residues. The CDR3 reads CASSQELAGGGDTQYF. In nucleotides, the CDR3 is TGCGCCAGCAGCCAAGAACTAGCGGGAGGGGGAGATACGCAGTATTTT.

The genes are TRBV29-1 and TRBJ2-7; 11 nucleotides match TRBD1. J gave up 4 bases and V 6 bases, and 11 bases lay outside the gene matches. This CDR3 is 15 amino acids long. From germline, CDR1 is SQVTM and CDR2 ANQGSEA. In DNA form, the CDR3 reads TGCAGCGTCTACACCGGGACAGGGGGGTTGTACGAGCAGTACTTC. Protein sequence: CSVYTGTGGLYEQYF.

This clonotype appeared many times. The rearrangement uses TRBV20-1 and TRBJ2-3; no reliable D call. The CDR3 has 12 amino acids. CDR1 is DFQATT and CDR2 is SNEGSKA in the germline V gene (reference sequence). Trimming shortened V by 1 base and J by 5 bases, and 7 bases separated the two germline ends. The CDR3 region has the DNA TGCAGTGCTAGAGGAGAGCGAGATACGCAGTATTTT. The encoded protein is CSARGERDTQYF.

Points on this clonotype: One base away lies a much larger clone, so this may be a sequencing read error. The CDR3 DNA reads as TGTGCCACCAGCAGTGGTGCTGGGGCCAACGTCCTGACTTTC. Translating gives CATSSGAGANVLTF. The chain uses TRBV15 and TRBJ2-6; D gene ambiguous. CDR1 is LNHNV and CDR2 is YYDKDF in the germline V gene (reference sequence). This CDR3 is 14 amino acids long. V gave up 3 bases and J gave up 2 bases, with 5 bases separating them. The entire variable domain, with the rest obtained from reference TRBV15 and TRBJ2-6, is as follows: DAMVIQNPRYQVTQFGKPVTLSCSQTLNHNVMYWYQQKSSQAPKLLFHYYDKDFNNEADTPDNFQSRRPNTSFCFLDIRSPGLGDTAMYLCATSSGAGANVLTFGAGSRLTVL.

This clonotype was counted at least ten times. The chain is built from TRBV4-2 and TRBJ1-1, with 7 bases fitting TRBD1. This CDR3 spans 17 amino acids. Germline V gene sequence: CDR1 LGHNA, CDR2 YNFKEQ. V shed 4 bases and J 0 bases; nucleotides not matched to a gene: 11. Here the CDR3 DNA reads TGTGCCAGCAGCCGACGCTTACAGGGGTACATGAACACTGAAGCTTTCTTT. Residues: CASSRRLQGYMNTEAFF.

The chain joins TRBV7-6 to TRBJ2-1, with 8 bases identical to TRBD2. This CDR3 is 14 amino acids long. Germline values: CDR1 SGHVS, CDR2 FNYEAQ. With V trimmed by 5 bases and J by 6 bases, 6 bases remained unmatched. The CDR3 region has the DNA TGTGCCAGCAGCCCCGGGACTAGGTTCAATGAGCAGTTCTTC. Amino acids: CASSPGTRFNEQFF.

The rearrangement uses TRBV28 and TRBJ2-7, with TRBD2 matching 11 bases. This CDR3 is 17 amino acids long. The V gene end was trimmed by 6 bases and the J gene end by 2 bases; junction bases not matched to a gene: 12. CDR1 MDHEN and CDR2 SYDVKM come from the germline V gene. The CDR3 loop reads CASRPPGLADRTYEQYF. The CDR3 DNA reads TGTGCCAGCAGGCCTCCGGGACTAGCGGACCGTACCTACGAGCAGTACTTC.

The chain employs TRBV12-3 or TRBV12-4 and TRBJ2-7; 9 bases map to TRBD1. The CDR3 spans 18 residues. The J segment lost 3 bases and the V segment lost 4 bases, leaving 16 bases of the junction unmatched. The CDR3 region is CASSSSSLAGTGIYEQYF. The CDR3 DNA sequence: TGTGCCAGCAGTTCCTCCTCGCTCGCCGGGACAGGGATCTACGAGCAGTACTTC.

This clonotype was observed many times. V usage is TRBV20-1 and J usage is TRBJ2-7; possibly TRBD1 for D (6 bases). The germline V gene has CDR1 DFQATT and CDR2 SNEGSKA (reference sequence). The CDR3 is 14 amino acids. V was pared by 6 bases and J by 0 bases, with 15 bases between. CDR3 in amino acids: CSANTEDSSYEQYF. CDR3 bases: TGCAGTGCCAACACAGAGGACAGCTCCTACGAGCAGTACTTC.

This rearrangement joins TRBV13 to TRBJ2-7, with unresolved D. The CDR3 extends over 13 amino acids. Germline CDR1 PRHDT, CDR2 FYEKMQ (reference sequence). V lost 3 bases to trimming and J lost 5 bases, with 11 bases between them. The CDR3 bases are TGTGCCAGCAGCTTGAGAAGACCTCACGAGCAGTACTTC. As protein: CASSLRRPHEQYF.

V is TRBV13 and J is TRBJ1-1, with D uncertain. The V and J ends lost 5 bases and 11 bases respectively, with 21 bases between them. The CDR3 consists of 14 residues. From germline, CDR1 is PRHDT and CDR2 FYEKMQ (reference sequence). As DNA, the CDR3 is TGTGCCAGCAGCGTCTCCGGGATCCAGTCGGTGGCTTTCTTT. Residues: CASSVSGIQSVAFF.

This clonotype was counted only a few times. The chain links TRBV15 to TRBJ2-7; the match to TRBD1 covers 7 bases. Germline CDR1 LNHNV, CDR2 YYDKDF (reference sequence). V gave up 1 base and J gave up 6 bases; unmatched junction bases: 6. The CDR3 runs to 14 residues. The CDR3 region is CATSRGTGVGEQYF. The CDR3 nucleotides read TGTGCCACCAGCAGAGGAACAGGGGTAGGCGAGCAGTACTTC.

The CDR3 coding sequence is TGTGCCAGCAGTGAGGGACAGCCGAACACTGAAGCTTTCTTT. It yields the protein CASSEGQPNTEAFF. This sequence joins TRBV6-1 and TRBJ1-1, with 7 positions matching TRBD1. Per germline, CDR1 MNHNS and CDR2 SASEGT. V shed 3 bases, J shed 1 base, and the junction held 2 bases outside the gene matches. This CDR3 is built from 14 residues.

There are a few counts of this clonotype. The gene calls are TRBV2 and TRBJ1-1; perhaps TRBD1 as D (5 bases). Germline assignment: CDR1 SNHLY and CDR2 FYNNEI. The CDR3 has 14 amino acids. Trimming shortened V by 3 bases and J by 6 bases, and 14 bases separated the two germline ends. CDR3 protein: CASSDGRGTPEAFF. As DNA, the CDR3 is TGTGCCAGCAGTGATGGACGAGGGACTCCTGAAGCTTTCTTT.

This clonotype showed up just a few times. The chain uses TRBV6-2 or TRBV6-3 and TRBJ2-2, with D unresolved. This CDR3 has 13 amino acids. V was trimmed by 2 bases and J by 3 bases, leaving 4 bases between them. Germline CDR1 is MNHEY and CDR2 is SVGEGT. The CDR3 loop reads CASSYDDTGELFF. The CDR3 DNA sequence: TGTGCCAGCAGTTACGACGACACCGGGGAGCTGTTTTTT.

This clonotype showed up many times. This chain links TRBV29-1 with TRBJ2-7; 7 bases are a match to TRBD1. V lost 4 bases and J lost 0; bases outside the gene matches: 6. The CDR3 loop spans 14 amino acids. Looked up from germline, CDR1 is SQVTM and CDR2 is ANQGSEA. CDR3 in DNA: TGCAGCGTTGTACGGGACAGTCACTCCTACGAGCAGTACTTC. Its translation is CSVVRDSHSYEQYF.

There are many counts of this clonotype. The gene calls are TRBV9 and TRBJ1-5, with 12 bases matching TRBD1. V was pared by 3 bases and J by 5 bases, with 3 bases of the junction left unmatched. Germline V gene data show CDR1 as SGDLS and CDR2 as YYNGEE. The length of the CDR3 is 15 residues. The CDR3 nucleotides read TGTGCCAGCAGCGCGGGACAGGGGGCGCATCAGCCCCAGCATTTT. Residues: CASSAGQGAHQPQHF.

This clonotype was seen repeatedly, ten times or more. V usage is TRBV6-2 or TRBV6-3 and J usage is TRBJ2-7, with TRBD2 matching 13 bases. J gave up 2 bases and V 2 bases, and 9 bases lay outside the gene matches. Germline V lookup: CDR1 MNHEY, CDR2 SVGEGT. The CDR3 extends over 18 amino acids. The CDR3 sequence: CASSYDRTSGGRAYEQYF. CDR3 coding DNA: TGTGCCAGCAGTTACGACCGGACTAGCGGGGGACGGGCCTACGAGCAGTACTTC.

This chain connects TRBV9 to TRBJ2-1; no clear D. The length of the CDR3 is 13 residues. V dropped 3 bases and J dropped 6 bases, with 10 bases sitting between them. Germline CDR1 SGDLS, CDR2 YYNGEE. CDR3 residues: CASSDGYRNEQFF. The CDR3, as DNA: TGTGCCAGCAGCGATGGGTACCGCAATGAGCAGTTCTTC.

This clonotype was seen a few times. The chain combines TRBV7-9 with TRBJ2-1; 10 nucleotides align to TRBD2. The trim removed 1 base at V and 14 bases at J, leaving 11 bases unmatched. CDR3 size: 15 residues. Germline V gene sequence: CDR1 SEHNR, CDR2 FQNEAQ (reference sequence). Here the CDR3 reads CASSLGGLAVLQEFF. In DNA form, the CDR3 reads TGTGCCAGCAGCTTAGGCGGACTAGCGGTCTTACAGGAGTTCTTC.

At least ten counts were recorded for this clonotype. The chain employs TRBV28 and TRBJ2-7; either TRBD1 or TRBD2 may fit D (5 bases each). The CDR3 is 12 amino acids. Trimming stripped 3 bases from V and 4 bases from J, with 7 bases between. The V gene's germline CDR1 is MDHEN and CDR2 SYDVKM. The chain's CDR3 is CASSFEGYEQYF. CDR3 DNA: TGTGCCAGCAGTTTTGAGGGGTACGAGCAGTACTTC.